The 22 T cell receptor beta chains below all came from one sample that was sequenced in a study of T-cell reconstitution after alpha-beta-depleted transplantation in children. Construction of the TCRbeta library involved unique molecular identifiers. One entry per CDR3 protein results from TCRdb running MiXCR on the PCR reads. The repertoire holds 360,000 or so distinct CDR3 sequences, 20% seen once, with 3.5% to 4% in the top ten. The input for sequencing was PBMCs from the stem cell graft donor, taken from the stem cell graft. These receptors came from a human donor who donated a stem cell graft to a child with acute myeloid leukemia.

The chain recombines TRBV12-3 or TRBV12-4 with TRBJ2-2, with D unclear. The ends were cut back, 10 bases at V and 5 bases at J, with 23 bases in the middle. The CDR3 runs 16 residues. The CDR3 region is CATAVRHAPRTGELFF. CDR3 nucleotides: TGTGCCACCGCGGTAAGACACGCTCCGAGAACCGGGGAGCTGTTTTTT.

The gene calls are TRBV20-1 and TRBJ2-7; 13 nucleotides match TRBD2. CDR3 length: 14 amino acids. With V trimmed by 4 bases and J by 9 bases, 9 bases remained unmatched. Germline V lookup: CDR1 DFQATT, CDR2 SNEGSKA (reference sequence). The DNA of the CDR3 is TGCAGTGCTAAGGGACTAGCGGGATCACTGGGGCAGTACTTC. The encoded protein is CSAKGLAGSLGQYF.

This clonotype has at least ten counts. The chain recombines TRBV6-2 or TRBV6-3 with TRBJ2-1; D gene uncertain. Trimming removed 2 bases at V and 8 bases at J, with 10 bases between. The CDR3 extends over 13 amino acids. Germline-derived CDR1 and CDR2 are MNHEY and SVGEGT. The CDR3 reads CASSYAASYEQFF. The CDR3 bases are TGTGCCAGCAGTTACGCCGCCTCCTATGAGCAGTTCTTC.

This clonotype was seen a few times. CDR3 sequence: CSVEGGGTRYNEQFF. The CDR3 region has the DNA TGCAGCGTTGAGGGCGGTGGGACACGCTACAATGAGCAGTTCTTC. The V and J genes are TRBV29-1 and TRBJ2-1, with D perhaps matching TRBD1 (6 bases). Germline V gene data show CDR1 as SQVTM and CDR2 as ANQGSEA. Trimming removed 3 bases from V and 3 bases from J, with 15 bases in between. This CDR3 is built from 15 residues.

The genes are TRBV12-3 or TRBV12-4 and TRBJ1-1; 9 nucleotides agree with TRBD1. The CDR3 sequence is 13 residues long. V trimming: 5 bases; J trimming: 9 bases; junction bases outside the gene matches: 7. In DNA form, the CDR3 reads TGTGCCAGCAGTCTCGGACAGGGGAGGAAAGCTTTCTTT. It encodes CASSLGQGRKAFF.

This chain uses TRBV5-1 with TRBJ1-1; D is uncertain. This CDR3 spans 14 amino acids. The V end was cut by 4 bases, the J end by 4 bases, with 14 bases between. Germline CDR1 SGHRS, CDR2 YFSETQ. In DNA form, the CDR3 reads TGCGCCAGCAGCCAATACTCGGACGGCACTGAAGCTTTCTTT. As protein: CASSQYSDGTEAFF.

Concerning this clonotype itself: One end of the junction does not line up with germline, which may come from a read error. V gene TRBV5-8 combines with J gene TRBJ1-2; 8 positions match TRBD1. Germline V gives CDR1 SGHTS, CDR2 YDEGEE. The CDR3 is made up of 12 amino acids. The CDR3 DNA sequence: TGTGCCAGCAGCTTGAAGGTGACAGGGGTCCGCTTC. It translates to CASSLKVTGVRF. Full variable domain (rest looked up from reference TRBV5-8 and TRBJ1-2): EAGVTQSPTHLIKTRGQQATLRCSPISGHTSVYWYQQALGLGLQFLLWYDEGEERNRGNFPPRFSGRQFPNYSSELNVNALELEDSALYLCASSLKVTGVRFGSGTRLTVV.

This clonotype was seen repeatedly, ten times or more. This chain joins TRBV20-1 and TRBJ1-1; D ambiguous. Trimming shortened V by 4 bases and J by 1 base, and 4 bases separated the two germline ends. CDR1 and CDR2 (germline): DFQATT, SNEGSKA (reference sequence). The CDR3 sequence is 11 residues long. The CDR3 loop reads CSATGNTEAFF. The DNA for the CDR3 is TGCAGTGCTACAGGGAACACTGAAGCTTTCTTT.

This clonotype was seen a handful of times. J is TRBJ2-2 and V is TRBV25-1, with 11 bases matching TRBD1. The CDR3 has 15 residues. CDR1 and CDR2 from the germline V gene are MGHDK and SYGVNS. The V gene end was trimmed by 3 bases and the J gene end by 5 bases; junction bases not matched to a gene: 2. DNA of the CDR3: TGTGCCAGCAGTGATTGGGACAGGGGGACCGGGGAGCTGTTTTTT. It translates to CASSDWDRGTGELFF.

This clonotype has ten or more counts. V gene TRBV25-1 combines with J gene TRBJ2-1, with 11 bases aligning to TRBD2. Germline V gene data show CDR1 as MGHDK and CDR2 as SYGVNS. J lost 4 bases, V lost 4 bases, and 3 bases had no gene match. This CDR3 contains 15 residues. The CDR3: CASSGGLADYNEQFF. CDR3 DNA sequence: TGTGCCAGCAGTGGGGGACTAGCGGATTACAATGAGCAGTTCTTC.

In its sample, this clonotype was seen many times. This chain joins TRBV12-3 or TRBV12-4 and TRBJ1-1; the D gene is possibly TRBD1 (5 bases). V dropped 6 bases and J dropped 1 base, with 6 bases sitting between them. CDR3 length: 12 residues. The CDR3 coding sequence is TGTGCCAGCAGGAGGGGGAACACTGAAGCTTTCTTT. As protein: CASRRGNTEAFF.

This clonotype was found many times. The chain recombines TRBV20-1 with TRBJ2-7, with 8 bases fitting TRBD1. V gave up 6 bases and J gave up 0 bases; unmatched junction bases: 7. The CDR3 loop spans 14 amino acids. Per the germline V gene, CDR1 is DFQATT and CDR2 is SNEGSKA (reference sequence). The CDR3 region is CSASRTGNSYEQYF. The CDR3 coding sequence is TGCAGTGCCTCTAGGACAGGGAACTCCTACGAGCAGTACTTC.

The chain employs TRBV7-6 and TRBJ2-7; 8 bases agree with TRBD2. V trimming: 4 bases; J trimming: 2 bases; junction bases outside the gene matches: 10. The CDR3 has 16 residues. CDR1 and CDR2 (germline): SGHVS, FNYEAQ. CDR3 protein: CASSSTLAGSPYEQYF. CDR3 bases: TGTGCCAGCAGCTCTACCCTAGCGGGTTCCCCCTACGAGCAGTACTTC.

CDR3 in amino acids: CASKIGQAPYEQYF. CDR3 coding DNA: TGTGCCAGCAAAATCGGACAGGCCCCCTACGAGCAGTACTTC. The chain joins TRBV28 to TRBJ2-7; 7 bases are a match to TRBD1. Trimming at V came to 7 bases and at J to 2 bases, leaving 8 bases not matched to a gene. CDR3 size: 14 residues. CDR1 and CDR2 from the germline V gene are MDHEN and SYDVKM.

This clonotype has ten or more counts. This rearrangement joins TRBV12-3 or TRBV12-4 to TRBJ1-1; D perhaps matches TRBD1 (5 bases). This CDR3 is 14 amino acids long. Trimming cost V 3 bases and J 4 bases, with 12 bases left between them. CDR3 in amino acids: CASSLGGGSTEAFF. CDR3 in DNA: TGTGCCAGCAGTTTGGGGGGAGGCAGCACTGAAGCTTTCTTT.

The chain combines TRBV4-1 with TRBJ2-5, with D perhaps being TRBD1 or TRBD2 (5 bases each). CDR1 and CDR2 from the germline V gene are MGHRA and YSYEKL. V was cut by 1 base and J by 5 bases, with 14 bases left in between. The CDR3 covers 15 residues. The CDR3 coding sequence is TGCGCCAGCAGCCAAGGGGCAGGGATAGCGGAGACCCAGTACTTC. It translates to CASSQGAGIAETQYF.

The chain combines TRBV12-3 or TRBV12-4 with TRBJ1-6; no firm D call. The V end was cut by 1 base, the J end by 5 bases, with 6 bases between. The CDR3 is 14 amino acids. CDR3 coding DNA: TGTGCCAGCAGTTTAGATGCCCATAATTCACCCCTCCACTTT. It codes for CASSLDAHNSPLHF.

This clonotype was counted many times. V usage is TRBV7-6 and J usage is TRBJ2-1, with no clear D. CDR1 is SGHVS, CDR2 FNYEAQ, per germline. Trimming pared 5 bases from V and 0 bases from J, leaving 8 bases between. CDR3 length: 14 amino acids. CDR3 protein: CASSLEISYNEQFF. The CDR3 DNA reads TGTGCCAGCAGCCTAGAAATCTCCTACAATGAGCAGTTCTTC. The whole variable domain, remainder taken from reference TRBV7-6 and TRBJ2-1, is GAGVSQSPRYKVTKRGQDVALRCDPISGHVSLYWYRQALGQGPEFLTYFNYEAQQDKSGLPNDRFSAERPEGSISTLTIQRTEQRDSAMYRCASSLEISYNEQFFGPGTRLTVL.

This sequence joins TRBV9 and TRBJ1-4; D is unclear. The CDR3 consists of 14 residues. Germline V gene lookup returns CDR1 SGDLS and CDR2 YYNGEE. Trimming took off 0 bases at V and 4 bases at J, with 7 bases between the two ends. Here the CDR3 reads CASSVEGSNEKLFF. CDR3 DNA: TGTGCCAGCAGCGTAGAAGGGAGTAATGAAAAACTGTTTTTT.

The chain couples TRBV5-1 to TRBJ1-1; D might be TRBD1 (5 bases). The V end was cut by 3 bases, the J end by 3 bases, with 15 bases between. The V gene's germline CDR1 is SGHRS and CDR2 YFSETQ. The CDR3 has 15 amino acids. The CDR3 loop is CASSSGRGLDTEAFF. The DNA of the CDR3 is TGCGCCAGCAGCTCTGGTAGGGGTTTGGACACTGAAGCTTTCTTT.

This rearrangement joins TRBV18 to TRBJ2-1; 7 bases agree with TRBD2. The CDR3 runs to 18 residues. Per germline, CDR1 KGHSH and CDR2 LQKENI. V lost 6 bases to trimming and J lost 0 bases; unmatched junction nucleotides: 14. This chain's CDR3 is CASSTGGQTSSSYNEQFF. The CDR3 DNA sequence: TGTGCCAGCTCGACGGGAGGCCAAACGTCCTCCTCCTACAATGAGCAGTTCTTC. Full variable domain (missing parts from reference TRBV18 and TRBJ2-1): NAGVMQNPRHLVRRRGQEARLRCSPMKGHSHVYWYRQLPEEGLKFMVYLQKENIIDESGMPKERFSAEFPKEGPSILRIQQVVRGDSAAYFCASSTGGQTSSSYNEQFFGPGTRLTVL.

The V call is TRBV12-3 or TRBV12-4, the J call TRBJ2-7, with a possible D match to TRBD1 (5 bases). V lost 5 bases, J lost 9 bases, and 20 bases lay in between. The CDR3 sequence is 14 residues long. The CDR3 DNA reads TGTGCCAGCAGTCCCAGGGTTAATGGAGTCGGGCAGTACTTC. Translating gives CASSPRVNGVGQYF.